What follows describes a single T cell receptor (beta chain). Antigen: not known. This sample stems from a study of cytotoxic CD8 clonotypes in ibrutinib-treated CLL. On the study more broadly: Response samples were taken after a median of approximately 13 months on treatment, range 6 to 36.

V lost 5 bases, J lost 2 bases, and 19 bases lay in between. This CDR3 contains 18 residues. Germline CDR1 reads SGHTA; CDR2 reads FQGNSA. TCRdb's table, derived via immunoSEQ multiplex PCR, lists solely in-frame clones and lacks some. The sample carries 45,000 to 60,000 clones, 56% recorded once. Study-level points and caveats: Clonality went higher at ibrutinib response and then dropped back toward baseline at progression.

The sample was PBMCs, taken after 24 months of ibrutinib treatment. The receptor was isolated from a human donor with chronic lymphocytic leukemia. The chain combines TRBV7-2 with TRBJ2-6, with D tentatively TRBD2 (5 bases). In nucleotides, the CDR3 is TGTGCCAGCAGCGACCCGGCGGGTGGGCTACCTGGGGCCAACGTCCTGACTTTC. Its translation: CASSDPAGGLPGANVLTF.